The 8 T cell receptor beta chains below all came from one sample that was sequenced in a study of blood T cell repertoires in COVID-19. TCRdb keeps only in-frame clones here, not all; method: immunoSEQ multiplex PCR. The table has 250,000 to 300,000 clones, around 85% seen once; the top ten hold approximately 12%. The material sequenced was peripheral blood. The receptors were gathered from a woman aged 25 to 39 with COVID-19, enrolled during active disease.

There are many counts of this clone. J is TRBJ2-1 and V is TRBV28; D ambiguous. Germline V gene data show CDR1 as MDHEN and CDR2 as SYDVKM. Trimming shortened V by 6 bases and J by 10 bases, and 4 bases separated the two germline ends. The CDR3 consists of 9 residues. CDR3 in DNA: TGTGCCAGCAGGTCGGAGCAGTTCTTC. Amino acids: CASRSEQFF.

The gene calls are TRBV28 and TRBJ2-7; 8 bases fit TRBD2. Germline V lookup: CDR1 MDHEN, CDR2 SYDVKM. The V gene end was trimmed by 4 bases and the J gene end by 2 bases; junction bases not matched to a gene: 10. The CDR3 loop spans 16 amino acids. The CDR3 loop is CASSSPQWRGAYEQYF. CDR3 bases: TGTGCCAGCAGTTCCCCTCAGTGGCGGGGGGCCTACGAGCAGTACTTC.

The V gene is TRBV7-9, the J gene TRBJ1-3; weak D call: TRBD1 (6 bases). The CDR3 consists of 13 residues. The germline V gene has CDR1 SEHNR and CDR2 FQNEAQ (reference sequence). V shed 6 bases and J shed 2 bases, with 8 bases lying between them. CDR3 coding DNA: TGTGCCAGCAGTACAGGGACTGGAAACACCATATATTTT. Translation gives CASSTGTGNTIYF.

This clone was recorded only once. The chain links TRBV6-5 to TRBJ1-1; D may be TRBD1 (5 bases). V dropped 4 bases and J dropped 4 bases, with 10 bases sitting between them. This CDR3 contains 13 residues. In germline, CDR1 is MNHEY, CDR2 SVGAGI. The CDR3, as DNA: TGTGCCAGCAGTTTTCCCGGGGGCACTGAAGCTTTCTTT. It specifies CASSFPGGTEAFF.

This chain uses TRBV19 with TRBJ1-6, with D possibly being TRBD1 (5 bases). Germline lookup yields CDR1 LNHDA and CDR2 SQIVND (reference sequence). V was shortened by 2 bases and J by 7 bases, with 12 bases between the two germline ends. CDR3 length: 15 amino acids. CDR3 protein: CASSIQGRENSPLHF. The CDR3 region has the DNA TGTGCCAGTAGTATACAGGGCAGGGAAAATTCACCCCTCCACTTT. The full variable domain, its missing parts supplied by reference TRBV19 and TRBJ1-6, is DGGITQSPKYLFRKEGQNVTLSCEQNLNHDAMYWYRQDPGQGLRLIYYSQIVNDFQKGDIAEGYSVSREKKESFPLTVTSAQKNPTAFYLCASSIQGRENSPLHFGNGTRLTVT.

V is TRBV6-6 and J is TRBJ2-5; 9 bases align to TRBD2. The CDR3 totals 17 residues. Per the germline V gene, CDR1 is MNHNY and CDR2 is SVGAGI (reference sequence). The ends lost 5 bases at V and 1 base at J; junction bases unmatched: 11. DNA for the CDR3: TGTGCCAGCAGTCCCCTAGTTGGTAGCGGGGGCCAAGAGACCCAGTACTTC. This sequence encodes CASSPLVGSGGQETQYF.

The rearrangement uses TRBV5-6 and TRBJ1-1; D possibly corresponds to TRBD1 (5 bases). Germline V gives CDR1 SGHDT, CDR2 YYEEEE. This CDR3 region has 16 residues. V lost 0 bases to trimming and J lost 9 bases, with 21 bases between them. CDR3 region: CASSLAQGLTREQAFF. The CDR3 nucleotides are TGTGCCAGCAGCTTGGCCCAGGGCCTAACTCGCGAGCAAGCTTTCTTT.

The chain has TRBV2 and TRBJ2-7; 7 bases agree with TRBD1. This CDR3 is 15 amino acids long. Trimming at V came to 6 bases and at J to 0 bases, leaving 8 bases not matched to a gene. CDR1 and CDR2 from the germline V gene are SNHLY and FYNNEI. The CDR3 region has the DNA TGTGCCAGCAGCTTCCAGACAGGGAGCTCCTACGAGCAGTACTTC. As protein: CASSFQTGSSYEQYF.